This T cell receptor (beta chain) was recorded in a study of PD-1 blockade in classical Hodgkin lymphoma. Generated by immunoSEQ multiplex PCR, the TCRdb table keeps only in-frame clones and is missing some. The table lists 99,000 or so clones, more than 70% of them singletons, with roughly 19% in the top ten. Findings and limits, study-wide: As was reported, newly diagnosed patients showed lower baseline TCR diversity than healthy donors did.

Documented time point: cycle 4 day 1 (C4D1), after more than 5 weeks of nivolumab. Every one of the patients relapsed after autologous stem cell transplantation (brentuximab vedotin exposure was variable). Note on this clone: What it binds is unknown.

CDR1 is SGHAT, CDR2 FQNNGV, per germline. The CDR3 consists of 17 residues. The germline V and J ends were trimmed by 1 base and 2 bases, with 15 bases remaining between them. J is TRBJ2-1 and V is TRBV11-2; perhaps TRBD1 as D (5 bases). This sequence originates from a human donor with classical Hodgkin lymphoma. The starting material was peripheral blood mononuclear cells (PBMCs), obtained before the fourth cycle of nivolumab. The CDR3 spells CASSLVLGPLAYNEQFF. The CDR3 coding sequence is TGTGCCAGCAGCTTAGTTCTGGGGCCCTTAGCCTACAATGAGCAGTTCTTC.